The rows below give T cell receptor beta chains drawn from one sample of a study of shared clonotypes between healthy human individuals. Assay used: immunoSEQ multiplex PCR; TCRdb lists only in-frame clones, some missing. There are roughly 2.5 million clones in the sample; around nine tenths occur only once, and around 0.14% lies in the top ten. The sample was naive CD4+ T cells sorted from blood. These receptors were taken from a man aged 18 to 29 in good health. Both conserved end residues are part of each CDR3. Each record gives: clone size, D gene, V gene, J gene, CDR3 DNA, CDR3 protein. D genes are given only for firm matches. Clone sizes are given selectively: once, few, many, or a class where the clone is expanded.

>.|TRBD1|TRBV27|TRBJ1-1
TGTGCCAGCAGTTCCCGGACAGGGAAAACTGAAGCTTTCTTT
CASSSRTGKTEAFF
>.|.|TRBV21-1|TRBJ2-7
TGTGCCAGCAGCAACCAGGGGCCCGTGGGCTACGAGCAGTACTTC
CASSNQGPVGYEQYF
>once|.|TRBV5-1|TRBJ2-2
TGCGCCAGCAGCTTTAGTGGAACCCCGAACACCGGGGAGCTGTTTTTT
CASSFSGTPNTGELFF
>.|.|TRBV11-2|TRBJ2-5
TGTGCCAGCAGCTTAGGCCTGACCCAGTACTTC
CASSLGLTQYF
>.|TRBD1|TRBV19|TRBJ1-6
TGTGCCAGTAGCACGACAGGGGGCAATAATTCACCCCTCCACTTT
CASSTTGGNNSPLHF
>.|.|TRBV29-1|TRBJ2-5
TGCAGCGTTGACGGGGTACTACAAGAGACCCAGTACTTC
CSVDGVLQETQYF
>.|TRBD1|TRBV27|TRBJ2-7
TGTGCCAGCAGTCCCGGACAGGTAGCGTCGTACGAGCAGTACTTC
CASSPGQVASYEQYF
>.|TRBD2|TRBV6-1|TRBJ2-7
TGTGCCAGCAGGCTAGCGGGAGTCACCACCTACGAGCAGTACTTC
CASRLAGVTTYEQYF
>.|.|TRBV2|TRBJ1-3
TGTGCCAGCAGCCAAGACTCTGGAAACACCATATATTTT
CASSQDSGNTIYF
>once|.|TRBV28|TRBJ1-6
TGTGCCAGCAACTTGGGGCCTATCACGGTGCATTCACCCCTCCACTTT
CASNLGPITVHSPLHF
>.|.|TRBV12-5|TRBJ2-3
TGTGCTAGTGGTTTGGGGGGGCCCTCCGACACAGATACGCAGTATTTT
CASGLGGPSDTDTQYF
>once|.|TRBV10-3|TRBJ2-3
TGTGCCATCAGTGAGTTCTCAGGACAGTCTAGCACAGATACGCAGTATTTT
CAISEFSGQSSTDTQYF
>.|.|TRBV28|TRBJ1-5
TGTGCCAGCTACTCGGTGGGCAGGGGACGTGAGGGCAATCAGCCCCAGCATTTT
CASYSVGRGREGNQPQHF
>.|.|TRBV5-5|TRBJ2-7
TGTGCCAGCAGCTTGTCCTTTCGATCCTACGAGCAGTACTTC
CASSLSFRSYEQYF
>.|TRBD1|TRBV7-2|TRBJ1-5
TGTGCCAGCAGCTTAGAGGGGGCTGGACAGCCCCAGCATTTT
CASSLEGAGQPQHF
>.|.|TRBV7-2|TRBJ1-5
TGTGCCAGCAGCTTAGGAGGTGGCAGGAATCAGCCCCAGCATTTT
CASSLGGGRNQPQHF
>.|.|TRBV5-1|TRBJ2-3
TGCGCCAGCAGCTTGGCCACCCCTAGCACAGATACGCAGTATTTT
CASSLATPSTDTQYF
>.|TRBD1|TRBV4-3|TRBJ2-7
TGCGCCAGCAGCCAAACAAGGGCGACAGGGTTCTACGAGCAGTACTTC
CASSQTRATGFYEQYF
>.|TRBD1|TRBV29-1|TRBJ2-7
TGCAGCGTTGGGGACAGGGGGCTCAACGAGCAGTACTTC
CSVGDRGLNEQYF
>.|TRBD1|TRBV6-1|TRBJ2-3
TGTGCCAGCACCCGGGACAGGGGGCAAACAGATACGCAGTATTTT
CASTRDRGQTDTQYF
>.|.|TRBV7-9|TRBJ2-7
TGTGCCAGCAGCCCAACGGGGGTGGTCGACAACGAGCAGTACTTC
CASSPTGVVDNEQYF
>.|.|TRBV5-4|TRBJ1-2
TGTGCCAGCAGCTCTCAGGGGAACTATGGCTACACCTTC
CASSSQGNYGYTF
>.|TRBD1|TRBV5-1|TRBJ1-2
TGCGCCAGCAGCCCCGGGACAGGGGTTGGCTACACCTTC
CASSPGTGVGYTF
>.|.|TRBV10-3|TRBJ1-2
TGTGCCATCAGTGAGTCCTGGGTAACAGAAACTAACTATGGCTACACCTTC
CAISESWVTETNYGYTF
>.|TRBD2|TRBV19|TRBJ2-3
TGTGCCAGTAGTATCGGGGCTAGCGGGAGCATGTTGACGCAGTATTTT
CASSIGASGSMLTQYF
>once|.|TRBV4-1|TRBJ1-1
TGCGCCAGCAGCGACCAATCCAAAGATAACACTGAAGCTTTCTTT
CASSDQSKDNTEAFF
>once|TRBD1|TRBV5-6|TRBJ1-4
TGTGCCAGCAGCCCCGACAGGGGGCGCTGGGAAAAACTGTTTTTT
CASSPDRGRWEKLFF
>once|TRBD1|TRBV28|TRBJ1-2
TGTGCCAGCAGTCTGGGACAGACTTATGGCTACACCTTC
CASSLGQTYGYTF
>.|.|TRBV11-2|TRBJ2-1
TGTGCCAGCACAGCGGACAGCTCTGGCGACTCGTTCTCCTACAATGAGCAGTTCTTC
CASTADSSGDSFSYNEQFF
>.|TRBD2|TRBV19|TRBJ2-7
TGTGCCAGTAGTAGGACTAGCGGGGACTCCTACGAGCAGTACTTC
CASSRTSGDSYEQYF
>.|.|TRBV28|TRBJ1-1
TGTGCCAGCAGTTTCGGGTGGGGGGGTAGGTTCGGCACTGAAGCTTTCTTT
CASSFGWGGRFGTEAFF
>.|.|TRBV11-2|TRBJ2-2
TGTGCCAGCAGCCCAACTCTTTCGGGCACCGGGGAGCTGTTTTTT
CASSPTLSGTGELFF
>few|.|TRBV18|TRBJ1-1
TGTGCCAGCTCTCGTTCCCGGGACGGTGAAGCTTTCTTT
CASSRSRDGEAFF
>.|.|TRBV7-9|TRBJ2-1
TGTGCCAGCAGCTCCGGGACCAGCTCCTACAATGAGCAGTTCTTC
CASSSGTSSYNEQFF
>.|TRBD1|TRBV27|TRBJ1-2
TGTGCCAGCAGTAGGACACGGACAGGGTTTGACGGCTACACCTTC
CASSRTRTGFDGYTF
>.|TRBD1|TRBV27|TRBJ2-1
TGTGCCAGCAGTTTACGGCAGGGGGCTCCAAATGAGCAGTTCTTC
CASSLRQGAPNEQFF
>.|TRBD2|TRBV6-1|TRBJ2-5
TGTGCCAGCAGTGGACAGCGGGAGAGGGAGACCCAGTACTTC
CASSGQRERETQYF
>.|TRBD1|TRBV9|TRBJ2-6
TGTGCCAGCAGCCCTACCGTGGGACAGGGGGCGTTGGGGGCCAACGTCCTGACTTTC
CASSPTVGQGALGANVLTF
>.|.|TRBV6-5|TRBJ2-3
TGTGCCAGCAGATTTTGGCTGGGGGATACGCAGTATTTT
CASRFWLGDTQYF
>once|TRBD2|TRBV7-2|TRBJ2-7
TGTGCCAGCAGCTCGAGGGGTAGCGGGGCCTACGAGCAGTACTTC
CASSSRGSGAYEQYF
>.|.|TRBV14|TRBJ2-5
TGTGCCAGCAGCCCTGGACGGTCGACCTCGAAAGAGACCCAGTACTTC
CASSPGRSTSKETQYF
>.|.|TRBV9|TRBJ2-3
TGTGCCAGCAGCGTAGGCAACAGGGGGGGGACAGATACGCAGTATTTT
CASSVGNRGGTDTQYF
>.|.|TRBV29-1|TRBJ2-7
TGCAGCGTTGAAGATGGACGACGGAACTCCTACGAGCAGTACTTC
CSVEDGRRNSYEQYF
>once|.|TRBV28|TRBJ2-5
TGTGCCAGCTCCGGCAGCGCTAAGTCACAAGAGACCCAGTACTTC
CASSGSAKSQETQYF
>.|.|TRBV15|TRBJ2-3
TGTGCCACCAGCAGAGATAGGAAGGGTACGCAGTATTTT
CATSRDRKGTQYF
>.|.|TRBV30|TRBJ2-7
TGCGCCTGGAGTGATCTGGGATTGCGGCCCTACGAGCAGTACTTC
CAWSDLGLRPYEQYF
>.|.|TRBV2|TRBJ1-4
TGTGCCAGCAGTTATCAGGGGACTAATGAAAAACTGTTTTTT
CASSYQGTNEKLFF
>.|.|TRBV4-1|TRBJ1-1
TGCGCCAGCAGCCAAGGCCAGGGCGAGGGGGGTGAAGCTTTCTTT
CASSQGQGEGGEAFF
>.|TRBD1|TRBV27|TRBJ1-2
TGTGCCAGCAGTTCCGGACAGGGCTATGGCTACACCTTC
CASSSGQGYGYTF
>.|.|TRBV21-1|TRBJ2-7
TGTGCCAGCACCTTAATGGTCCAGTACTTC
CASTLMVQYF
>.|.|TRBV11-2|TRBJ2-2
TGTGCCAGCAGCTTTATAAAGAGACAGCACACCGGGGAGCTGTTTTTT
CASSFIKRQHTGELFF
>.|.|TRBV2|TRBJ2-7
TGTGCCAGCAGGACCGGGACTTCCTCCTACGAGCAGTACTTC
CASRTGTSSYEQYF
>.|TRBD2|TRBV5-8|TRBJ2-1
TGTGCCAGCAGCTCCGGGACTAGCGTTTACAATGAGCAGTTCTTC
CASSSGTSVYNEQFF
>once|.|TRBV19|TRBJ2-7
TGTGCCAGTAGTATCGGGTACTCCTCCTACGAGCAGTACTTC
CASSIGYSSYEQYF
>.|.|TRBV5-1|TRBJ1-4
TGCGCCAGCCGTAATGGATTGACGGCAGAAGCAACTAATGAAAAACTGTTTTTT
CASRNGLTAEATNEKLFF
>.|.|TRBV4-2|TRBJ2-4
TGTGCCAGCAGCCAAGAAGGGGCTAGCAGAGACATTCAGTACTTC
CASSQEGASRDIQYF
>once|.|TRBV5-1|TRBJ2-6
TGCGCCAGCAGCTTGGTCAACTCTGGGGCCAACGTCCTGACTTTC
CASSLVNSGANVLTF
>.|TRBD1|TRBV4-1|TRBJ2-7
TGCGCCAGCAGCCGAGCAATGTCCGGGACAGGAGTATACGAGCAGTACTTC
CASSRAMSGTGVYEQYF
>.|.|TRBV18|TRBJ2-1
TGTGCCAGCTCACCTTTAACAGGAGGCTTTCGAAATGAGCAGTTCTTC
CASSPLTGGFRNEQFF